A single sample gave rise to the 32 T cell receptor beta chains below, sequenced in a study of follicular helper T cells after annual influenza vaccination (TCRdb year 2017). Receptors were amplified or captured by the immunoSEQ multiplex PCR assay. TCRdb re-hosts the immuneACCESS table, in-frame sequences only. Its copies lack some clones; in the studies checked, an unresolved V gene accounts for under half of them, and the cause for the rest is not known. In this sample the table shows several hundred clones, 65% to 85% of which occur a single time. The ten largest clones capture approximately 9.8% of the sample. Reading the label with the study, this specimen's time point is: 2014-2015 season, 7 days after vaccination. This specimen consisted of CXCR5+ CD38+ circulating T follicular helper cells from blood, obtained 7 days after influenza vaccination. This sample's cell subset or site label indicates: circulating Tfh, non-naive CD4+CXCR5+PD-1+ (ICOS+CD38+ or ICOS-CD38-). All receptors derive from an adult who received the influenza vaccine.

The rearrangement uses TRBV10-2 and TRBJ1-1; D remains unclear. Germline CDR1 is WSHSY and CDR2 is SAAADI. V was clipped by 3 bases and J by 2 bases, with 10 bases between them. The length of the CDR3 is 14 residues. CDR3 sequence: CASSDRRTNTEAFF. In DNA, the CDR3 is TGCGCCAGCAGTGATCGACGGACCAACACTGAAGCTTTCTTT.

CDR3 DNA: TGTGCCTGGAGATCAGGAAAAGGAAATTCACCCCTCCACTTT. Its translation is CAWRSGKGNSPLHF. The chain has TRBV30 and TRBJ1-6; D ambiguous. V dropped 3 bases and J dropped 7 bases, with 13 bases sitting between them. The CDR3 contains 14 residues. The V gene's germline CDR1 is GTSNPN and CDR2 SVGIG (reference sequence).

This CDR3 reads CASYRGGYGYGYTF. CDR3 nucleotides: TGTGCCAGCTACCGTGGAGGGTACGGCTATGGCTACACCTTC. The chain uses TRBV6-5 and TRBJ1-2; no firm D call. The ends were cut back, 8 bases at V and 4 bases at J, with 17 bases in the middle. This CDR3 is 14 amino acids long. From germline, CDR1 is MNHEY and CDR2 SVGAGI.

The chain is built from TRBV11-2 and TRBJ1-1, with 7 bases identical to TRBD1. The V segment lost 0 bases and the J segment 8 bases; nucleotides outside the gene matches: 0. Per germline, CDR1 SGHAT and CDR2 FQNNGV. The CDR3 covers 12 residues. The CDR3 here is CASSLDRGEAFF. DNA for the CDR3: TGTGCCAGCAGCTTAGACAGGGGGGAAGCTTTCTTT.

This chain uses TRBV9 with TRBJ2-2, with D hard to call. CDR1 and CDR2 (germline): SGDLS, YYNGEE. This CDR3 has 14 amino acids. Between the trimmed V and J ends, which lost 2 bases and 0 bases, there was a span of 5 bases. CDR3 sequence reads: CASSVRPNTGELFF. The CDR3 DNA follows: TGTGCCAGCAGCGTCCGGCCGAACACCGGGGAGCTGTTTTTT.

This chain links TRBV9 with TRBJ1-2, with a possible D match to TRBD1 (5 bases). From germline, CDR1 is SGDLS and CDR2 YYNGEE. The CDR3 has 14 amino acids. Trimming removed 0 bases from V and 7 bases from J, with 13 bases in between. The CDR3: CASSVVDGAGGYTF. The CDR3 region has the DNA TGTGCCAGCAGCGTAGTTGACGGGGCCGGTGGCTACACCTTC.

V usage is TRBV7-2 and J usage is TRBJ2-2; 10 nucleotides agree with TRBD1. There are 16 residues in the CDR3. Trimming took 4 bases from V and 4 from J; bases not matched to a gene: 6. Germline V gene data show CDR1 as SGHTA and CDR2 as FQGNSA. The CDR3 protein is CASSSRQGASTGELFF. The CDR3 DNA reads as TGTGCCAGCAGCTCCCGACAGGGGGCGAGCACCGGGGAGCTGTTTTTT.

V and J are TRBV7-2 and TRBJ1-3; D is possibly TRBD1 (6 bases). CDR1 is SGHTA and CDR2 is FQGNSA in the germline V gene. Trimming removed 3 bases from V and 3 bases from J, with 15 bases in between. The CDR3 length is 16 residues. In DNA form, the CDR3 reads TGTGCCAGCAGCTTCGAGGGGGGGGCTTATGGAAACACCATATATTTT. This encodes CASSFEGGAYGNTIYF. Supplemented by reference TRBV7-2 and TRBJ1-3, the full variable domain reads GAGVSQSPSNKVTEKGKDVELRCDPISGHTALYWYRQSLGQGLEFLIYFQGNSAPDKSGLPSDRFSAERTGGSVSTLTIQRTQQEDSAVYLCASSFEGGAYGNTIYFGEGSWLTVV.

CDR3 in amino acids: CASSYSGQGSGNTIYF. CDR3 nucleotide sequence: TGTGCCAGCAGTTATTCCGGACAGGGCTCTGGAAACACCATATATTTT. The rearrangement joins TRBV6-6 to TRBJ1-3; 8 bases are a match to TRBD1. Looked up from germline, CDR1 is MNHNY and CDR2 is SVGAGI (reference sequence). V lost 3 bases, J lost 0 bases, and 4 bases stayed unmatched. The CDR3 contains 16 residues.

The chain links TRBV7-2 to TRBJ1-2, with D possibly TRBD1 on 5 matching bases. The CDR3 contains 14 residues. In germline, CDR1 is SGHTA, CDR2 FQGNSA. The V gene lost 6 bases and the J gene lost 2 bases, with 13 bases spanning the gap. The CDR3: CASSPPGFNYGYTF. The CDR3 DNA reads as TGTGCCAGCAGTCCGCCAGGGTTCAACTATGGCTACACCTTC.

The chain has TRBV5-6 and TRBJ1-6; no clear D. CDR3 size: 15 residues. Germline V gives CDR1 SGHDT, CDR2 YYEEEE. V was clipped by 2 bases and J by 0 bases, with 6 bases between them. The CDR3 DNA follows: TGTGCCAGCAGCTTTGGGAGCTCCTATAATTCACCCCTCCACTTT. It encodes CASSFGSSYNSPLHF.

The chain links TRBV12-5 to TRBJ2-5; 8 bases agree with TRBD2. The V gene's germline CDR1 is LGHNT and CDR2 FRNRAP. Trimming removed 0 bases from V and 5 bases from J; junction bases left unmatched: 20. The CDR3 sequence is 20 residues long. CDR3 nucleotide sequence: TGTGCTAGTGGTTTGGTACTAGACGGGGGGGCTTCTTTGGGCAGGGAGACCCAGTACTTC. Residues: CASGLVLDGGASLGRETQYF.

CDR3: CASSPDRKPYEQYF. CDR3 sequence (DNA): TGCGCCAGCAGCCCTGACAGGAAACCCTACGAGCAGTACTTC. The chain links TRBV10-2 to TRBJ2-7; D might be TRBD1 (6 bases). The germline V gene has CDR1 WSHSY and CDR2 SAAADI. The V and J ends lost 6 bases and 2 bases respectively, with 14 bases between them. CDR3 length: 14 residues.

This chain links TRBV7-2 with TRBJ1-2, with 10 bases identical to TRBD1. V lost 8 bases, J lost 1 base, and 4 bases stayed unmatched. CDR3 length: 14 amino acids. Per the germline V gene, CDR1 is SGHTA and CDR2 is FQGNSA. The DNA for the CDR3 is TGTGCCAGCGGACGGGACAGGGGTAACTATGGCTACACCTTC. It codes for CASGRDRGNYGYTF.

This sequence joins TRBV7-8 and TRBJ2-3; no clear D gene. V was shortened by 5 bases and J by 0 bases, with 9 bases between the two germline ends. The germline gives CDR1 SGHVS, CDR2 FQNEAQ. This CDR3 contains 14 residues. The CDR3 DNA reads as TGTGCCAGCAGCCCTAGGTGGAGCACAGATACGCAGTATTTT. Protein sequence: CASSPRWSTDTQYF.

This chain joins TRBV11-3 and TRBJ1-2; D remains unclear. The CDR3 contains 13 residues. Trimming took off 8 bases at V and 7 bases at J, with 17 bases between the two ends. Germline values: CDR1 SGHNT, CDR2 YENEEA. DNA for the CDR3: TGTGCCAGCGGCCCAGAGGGCTTCGGTGGCTACACCTTC. This gives the protein CASGPEGFGGYTF.

The chain couples TRBV5-1 to TRBJ2-1; the D gene is possibly TRBD2 (5 bases). This CDR3 comprises 14 residues. CDR1 is SGHRS, CDR2 YFSETQ, per germline. V lost 4 bases, J lost 4 bases, and 12 bases lay in between. The CDR3 bases are TGCGCCAGCAGCCCAACCGGGGATTACAATGAGCAGTTCTTC. Translating gives CASSPTGDYNEQFF.

The chain combines TRBV25-1 with TRBJ1-5; a possible D gene is TRBD1 (6 bases). CDR3 length equals 15 residues. The ends were cut back, 3 bases at V and 0 bases at J, with 9 bases in the middle. The germline V gene has CDR1 MGHDK and CDR2 SYGVNS. The chain's CDR3 is CASSDRGHSNQPQHF. CDR3 in DNA: TGTGCCAGCAGTGACAGGGGCCATAGCAATCAGCCCCAGCATTTT.

V gene TRBV19 combines with J gene TRBJ2-2; 13 bases are a match to TRBD2. The CDR3 consists of 18 residues. V lost 7 bases and J lost 0; bases outside the gene matches: 8. Germline V gene sequence: CDR1 LNHDA, CDR2 SQIVND (reference sequence). The DNA for the CDR3 is TGTGCCAGTATCAAGACTAGCGGGGGGCGTGCGAACACCGGGGAGCTGTTTTTT. Its translation: CASIKTSGGRANTGELFF.

This chain links TRBV2 with TRBJ2-7, with TRBD2 as a possible D gene (7 bases). CDR3 size: 15 residues. V was pared by 4 bases and J by 2 bases, with 15 bases between. Germline CDR1 SNHLY, CDR2 FYNNEI. Here the CDR3 reads CASSGEGGGPYEQYF. The CDR3 DNA follows: TGTGCCAGCAGTGGAGAGGGAGGGGGTCCCTACGAGCAGTACTTC.

This clone is a singleton in its sample. J is TRBJ1-3 and V is TRBV7-6; TRBD1 is a possible D gene (5 bases). Trimming left V 3 bases short and J 0 bases short, with 6 bases between. Germline assignment: CDR1 SGHVS and CDR2 FNYEAQ. This CDR3 contains 14 residues. The CDR3 DNA follows: TGTGCCAGCAGCTTGACAGCCTCTGGAAACACCATATATTTT. Its protein product is CASSLTASGNTIYF.

For the CDR3, the DNA is TGTGCCAGCAGTGACCCCCGCTCGGGTGGAAACACCATATATTTT. Translation gives CASSDPRSGGNTIYF. V gene TRBV25-1 combines with J gene TRBJ1-3; D unclear. Trimming removed 3 bases at V and 3 bases at J, with 12 bases between. Germline CDR1 MGHDK, CDR2 SYGVNS. The CDR3 is 15 residues long.

The chain links TRBV13 to TRBJ2-7, with a tentative D call TRBD1 (6 bases). The germline V and J ends were trimmed by 8 bases and 6 bases, with 17 bases remaining between them. The CDR3 runs to 13 residues. CDR1 and CDR2 from the germline V gene are PRHDT and FYEKMQ (reference sequence). Written as DNA, the CDR3 is TGTGCCAGCGGGGCAGGGGACACCCGCGAGCAGTACTTC. Amino acids: CASGAGDTREQYF.

J is TRBJ2-1 and V is TRBV5-6; D uncertain. The germline gives CDR1 SGHDT, CDR2 YYEEEE. With 1 base removed from V and 8 bases from J, the gap between germline ends came to 16 bases. The CDR3 has 15 residues. Written as DNA, the CDR3 is TGTGCCAGCAGCTTGTCCAGCCGAGGTCGACATGAGCAGTTCTTC. It encodes CASSLSSRGRHEQFF. The full variable domain, with the rest looked up from reference TRBV5-6 and TRBJ2-1, is DAGVTQSPTHLIKTRGQQVTLRCSPKSGHDTVSWYQQALGQGPQFIFQYYEEEERQRGNFPDRFSGHQFPNYSSELNVNALLLGDSALYLCASSLSSRGRHEQFFGPGTRLTVL.

This chain uses TRBV5-6 with TRBJ1-6; D not certain. The CDR3 is made up of 15 amino acids. With 5 bases removed from V and 10 bases from J, the gap between germline ends came to 19 bases. From germline, CDR1 is SGHDT and CDR2 YYEEEE. CDR3 DNA: TGTGCCAGCAGTCAAGGCCCGGGCTCGGGGTCACCCCTCCACTTT. Amino acid sequence: CASSQGPGSGSPLHF.

This clone was seen a few times. The chain employs TRBV11-2 and TRBJ2-7; 10 bases match TRBD1. Unmatched junction bases numbered 8, after V lost 5 bases and J lost 1 base. CDR1 is SGHAT, CDR2 FQNNGV, per germline. The CDR3 has 16 amino acids. The DNA of the CDR3 is TGTGCCAGCAGCATAGGACAGGGGGGCCGGTCCTACGAGCAGTACTTC. Translating gives CASSIGQGGRSYEQYF.

J is TRBJ2-1 and V is TRBV7-2, with 9 bases lining up with TRBD1. Unmatched junction bases numbered 9, after V lost 2 bases and J lost 7 bases. This CDR3 region has 16 residues. Germline V CDR1 and CDR2: SGHTA, FQGNSA. The DNA for the CDR3 is TGTGCCAGCAGCTTAATGTGGGGGACAGGGCAGAATGAGCAGTTCTTC. This encodes CASSLMWGTGQNEQFF.

The CDR3 DNA is TGTGCCAGCAGCTTGTTTGGGACAGCGAACACCGGGGAGCTGTTTTTT. Residues: CASSLFGTANTGELFF. The gene calls are TRBV5-6 and TRBJ2-2, with 7 positions matching TRBD1. The CDR3 consists of 16 residues. After removal of 1 base from V and 0 bases from J, the junction contained 3 bases not matched to a gene. Per the germline V gene, CDR1 is SGHDT and CDR2 is YYEEEE.

This clone came up a few times. The chain has TRBV4-1 and TRBJ2-7, with 8 nucleotides matching TRBD1. Germline CDR1 is MGHRA and CDR2 is YSYEKL. The CDR3 has 18 residues. With V trimmed by 1 base and J by 3 bases, 14 bases remained unmatched. CDR3 amino acids: CASSQVSGGRMGGYEQYF. In DNA, the CDR3 is TGCGCCAGCAGCCAAGTCTCAGGGGGCCGAATGGGTGGCTACGAGCAGTACTTC.

The chain employs TRBV7-9 and TRBJ2-7; TRBD2 matches at 8 bases. With 3 bases clipped from V and 9 bases from J, the junction kept 10 bases outside the gene matches. The length of the CDR3 is 14 residues. Germline V gene sequence: CDR1 SEHNR, CDR2 FQNEAQ (reference sequence). CDR3 sequence reads: CASSLGDSGARQYF. CDR3 DNA sequence: TGTGCCAGCAGCTTGGGGGATAGCGGGGCAAGGCAGTACTTC.

The J gene is TRBJ2-7, the V gene TRBV11-2, with D possibly being TRBD1 (6 bases). Germline V gives CDR1 SGHAT, CDR2 FQNNGV. This CDR3 is 15 amino acids long. V lost 5 bases, J lost 2 bases, and 16 bases lay in between. The CDR3 reads CASSLQGKGPYEQYF. CDR3 nucleotide sequence: TGTGCCAGCAGCCTACAGGGTAAGGGACCCTACGAGCAGTACTTC. Variable domain in full (rest from reference TRBV11-2 and TRBJ2-7): EAGVAQSPRYKIIEKRQSVAFWCNPISGHATLYWYQQILGQGPKLLIQFQNNGVVDDSQLPKDRFSAERLKGVDSTLKIQPAKLEDSAVYLCASSLQGKGPYEQYFGPGTRLTVT.

The rearrangement links TRBV6-6 to TRBJ2-2; D is unresolved. V lost 6 bases and J 3 bases, leaving 2 bases between the germline ends. Germline assignment: CDR1 MNHNY and CDR2 SVGAGI (reference sequence). The CDR3 runs to 11 residues. The CDR3 sequence is CASRDTGELFF. The CDR3 nucleotides are TGTGCCAGCAGGGACACCGGGGAGCTGTTTTTT.